This T cell receptor beta chain comes out of a study of beta chain features in type 1 diabetes. Study details: Regarding age, gender and cell yields, patients proved similar to healthy donors.

Study-wide results and limits: Shorter TCRB CDR3s, moderately but significantly so, marked every one of the four CD4+ subsets in Type 1 diabetes patients. Sampled from patients, naive, central memory and Treg TCRB repertoires appeared more similar than those sampled from healthy donors.

Sequencing targeted expressed TCRB transcripts, as all isolated RNA had been reverse transcribed. Reads from naive, central memory and regulatory T cell samples averaged approximately 3.7 million. Profiling relied on immunoSEQ multiplex PCR, and the TCRdb table lists in-frame clones only, not all of them. The repertoire includes 600,000 or so clones, around an eighth of them detected once, and over 0.1% sits in the top ten. Donors contributed one heparinised blood draw apiece, averaging about 100 mL. This clone appeared a few times. Its antigen remains unknown. The CDR3 loop spans 12 amino acids. CDR1 is SQVTM, CDR2 ANQGSEA, per germline. V shed 7 bases and J shed 5 bases, with 11 bases lying between them.

This receptor was taken from a man aged 25 to 45 with type 1 diabetes. The chain joins TRBV29-1 to TRBJ1-4, with D perhaps matching TRBD1 (5 bases). The sample was naive CD4+ T cells from blood. CDR3 amino acids: CSAKGSNEKLFF. The CDR3, as DNA: TGCAGCGCCAAGGGGAGCAATGAAAAACTGTTTTTT.